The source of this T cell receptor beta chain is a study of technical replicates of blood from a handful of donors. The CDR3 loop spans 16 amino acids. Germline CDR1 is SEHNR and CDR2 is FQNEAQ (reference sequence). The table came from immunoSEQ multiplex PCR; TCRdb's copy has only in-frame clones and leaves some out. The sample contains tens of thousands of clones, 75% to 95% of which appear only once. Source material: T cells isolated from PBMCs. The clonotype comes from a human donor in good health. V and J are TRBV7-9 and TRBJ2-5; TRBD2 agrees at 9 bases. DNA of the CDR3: TGTGCGTCCCGGCCACCCAGCGGGGGGCAACAAGAGACCCAGTACTTC. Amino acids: CASRPPSGGQQETQYF.